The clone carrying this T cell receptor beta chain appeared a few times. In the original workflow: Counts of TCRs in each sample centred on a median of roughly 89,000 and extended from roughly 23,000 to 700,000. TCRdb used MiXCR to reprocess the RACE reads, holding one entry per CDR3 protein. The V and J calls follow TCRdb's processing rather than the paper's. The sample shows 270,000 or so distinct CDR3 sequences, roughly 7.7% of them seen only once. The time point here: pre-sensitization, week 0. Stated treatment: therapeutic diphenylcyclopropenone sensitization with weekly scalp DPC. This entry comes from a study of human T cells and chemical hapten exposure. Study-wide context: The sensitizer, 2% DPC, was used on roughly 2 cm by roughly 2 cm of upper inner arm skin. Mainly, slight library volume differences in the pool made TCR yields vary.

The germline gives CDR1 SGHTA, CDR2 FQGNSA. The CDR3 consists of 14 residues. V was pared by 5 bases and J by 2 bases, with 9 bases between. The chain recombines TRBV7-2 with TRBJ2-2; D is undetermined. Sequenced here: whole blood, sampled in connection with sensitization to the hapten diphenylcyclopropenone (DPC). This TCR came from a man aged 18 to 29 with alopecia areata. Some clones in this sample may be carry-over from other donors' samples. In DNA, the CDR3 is TGTGCCAGCAGCCCTGACGGAAACACCGGGGAGCTGTTTTTT. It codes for CASSPDGNTGELFF.